These 19 T cell receptor beta chains were sequenced from one sample in a study of blood T cell repertoires in COVID-19 (TCRdb year 2020). The method behind the library was the immunoSEQ multiplex PCR assay. TCRdb took over this immuneACCESS table, retaining in-frame rearrangements with V and J assigned. Such tables are incomplete; in checked studies, under half of the missing clones stem from an unresolved V gene, and the remainder is unexplained. The sample records over 100,000 clones, 84% of which are singletons. The ten largest clones capture about 7% of the sample. The specimen was peripheral blood. The source of these receptors is a woman in her 50s with acute or convalescent COVID-19.

The rearrangement joins TRBV5-8 to TRBJ1-4, with D hard to call. Germline-derived CDR1 and CDR2 are SGHTS and YDEGEE. Trimming cost V 1 base and J 7 bases, with 11 bases left between them. This CDR3 comprises 14 residues. The CDR3 spells CASSLSGLGEKLFF. The DNA of the CDR3 is TGTGCCAGCAGCTTGAGCGGGTTAGGTGAAAAACTGTTTTTT.

The chain links TRBV12-3 or TRBV12-4 to TRBJ1-5; D unresolved. The CDR3 is 12 residues long. The V and J ends lost 3 bases and 7 bases respectively, with 7 bases between them. The CDR3 DNA follows: TGTGCCAGCAGTTTTTCGGGACAGCCCCAGCATTTT. Translation gives CASSFSGQPQHF.

The chain joins TRBV6-1 to TRBJ1-5; the D gene is possibly TRBD1 (6 bases). CDR1 and CDR2 from the germline V gene are MNHNS and SASEGT. V lost 3 bases to trimming and J lost 0 bases, with 12 bases between them. CDR3 length: 16 amino acids. CDR3 protein: CASSDPQGFSNQPQHF. In DNA form, the CDR3 reads TGTGCCAGCAGTGATCCACAGGGATTTAGCAATCAGCCCCAGCATTTT.

Only one count was recorded for this clone. The V call is TRBV5-1, the J call TRBJ1-4; TRBD1 aligns across 9 bases. CDR3 length equals 15 residues. The ends lost 0 bases at V and 8 bases at J; junction bases unmatched: 5. Germline assignment: CDR1 SGHRS and CDR2 YFSETQ. In DNA, the CDR3 is TGCGCCAGCAGCTTGGATCCGGACAGGGGAGAAAAACTGTTTTTT. It is translated as CASSLDPDRGEKLFF.

The chain links TRBV19 to TRBJ1-5, with 7 nucleotides matching TRBD1. The CDR3 spans 14 residues. Losses at the gene ends were 6 bases for V and 5 bases for J; bases not matched to a gene: 7. The V gene's germline CDR1 is LNHDA and CDR2 SQIVND (reference sequence). The CDR3 DNA is TGTGCCAGTAGAGTCCGACAGGGTGATCAGCCCCAGCATTTT. This codes for CASRVRQGDQPQHF.

The sample holds a few counts of this clone. This chain links TRBV30 with TRBJ1-2; 8 bases align to TRBD1. The CDR3 is 14 residues long. Trimming cost V 8 bases and J 8 bases; bases outside gene matches: 16. The germline CDR1 and CDR2 sequences are GTSNPN and SVGIG (reference sequence). The CDR3 coding sequence is TGTGCCGCCCAGGGGGCGAGCGCCATTTGGGGCTACACCTTC. This codes for CAAQGASAIWGYTF.

The chain employs TRBV6-1 and TRBJ2-7; 8 positions match TRBD1. The germline gives CDR1 MNHNS, CDR2 SASEGT. With 2 bases clipped from V and 3 bases from J, the junction kept 12 bases outside the gene matches. There are 17 residues in the CDR3. In DNA, the CDR3 is TGTGCCAGCAGTGAAATCCCGACAGGGGAAATCGGCTACGAGCAGTACTTC. This gives the protein CASSEIPTGEIGYEQYF.

The gene calls are TRBV19 and TRBJ1-4; 11 bases line up with TRBD1. V lost 6 bases and J lost 3; bases outside the gene matches: 12. Germline V gene sequence: CDR1 LNHDA, CDR2 SQIVND (reference sequence). The CDR3 loop spans 18 amino acids. For the CDR3, the DNA is TGTGCCAGTAGGAAGAGTACTGGACAGGGGGCGCCTAATGAAAAACTGTTTTTT. Amino acids: CASRKSTGQGAPNEKLFF.

This chain links TRBV29-1 with TRBJ1-1; 8 nucleotides agree with TRBD1. Germline CDR1 and CDR2: SQVTM and ANQGSEA. The CDR3 totals 14 residues. V was clipped by 4 bases and J by 0 bases; unmatched bases: 4. In DNA, the CDR3 is TGCAGCGTTGGGGACAGGCTTATGAACACTGAAGCTTTCTTT. Translating gives CSVGDRLMNTEAFF.

V and J are TRBV6-5 and TRBJ1-3; no clear D. V lost 6 bases and J 2 bases, leaving 11 bases between the germline ends. The germline gives CDR1 MNHEY, CDR2 SVGAGI. The CDR3 has 14 amino acids. In nucleotides, the CDR3 is TGTGCCAGCAGCCAGAGGAGGCCTGGAAACACCATATATTTT. The encoded protein is CASSQRRPGNTIYF.

The rearrangement joins TRBV13 to TRBJ1-1; D unresolved. CDR1 and CDR2 from the germline V gene are PRHDT and FYEKMQ (reference sequence). CDR3 size: 14 residues. Trimming took 2 bases from V and 0 from J, leaving 7 bases between them. CDR3 protein: CASSLISLNTEAFF. Here the CDR3 DNA reads TGTGCCAGCAGCTTAATCTCCCTGAACACTGAAGCTTTCTTT.

V gene TRBV7-6 combines with J gene TRBJ2-5; 8 bases align to TRBD1. Germline values: CDR1 SGHVS, CDR2 FNYEAQ. The CDR3 is made up of 15 amino acids. V shed 4 bases and J 2 bases; nucleotides not matched to a gene: 6. CDR3 sequence reads: CASSWRQGKQETQYF. The CDR3 nucleotides read TGTGCCAGCAGCTGGAGACAGGGGAAACAAGAGACCCAGTACTTC.

This rearrangement joins TRBV2 to TRBJ1-2, with D possibly TRBD1 on 5 matching bases. The CDR3 extends over 11 amino acids. Germline loops: CDR1 SNHLY, CDR2 FYNNEI. V was pared by 8 bases and J by 7 bases, with 11 bases between. The chain's CDR3 is CASGQASGYTF. The CDR3 DNA follows: TGTGCCAGCGGACAAGCTTCTGGCTACACCTTC.

The V and J genes are TRBV19 and TRBJ1-2; 7 nucleotides agree with TRBD1. Germline CDR1 is LNHDA and CDR2 is SQIVND (reference sequence). J was trimmed by 4 bases and V by 9 bases; bases with no gene match: 11. CDR3 length: 14 residues. Here the CDR3 DNA reads TGTGCCAGCGTTGCCGACAGGGCCCTCTATGGCTACACCTTC. This codes for CASVADRALYGYTF.

Only a few counts were recorded for this clone. The chain employs TRBV18 and TRBJ1-1; 8 positions match TRBD1. Per germline, CDR1 KGHSH and CDR2 LQKENI. This CDR3 has 16 amino acids. Trimming removed 3 bases from V and 1 base from J; junction bases left unmatched: 7. CDR3 sequence (DNA): TGTGCCAGCTCACCGACCGGGACAGGAGCGAACACTGAAGCTTTCTTT. Translation gives CASSPTGTGANTEAFF.

Comment on this clone: A read error may account for a junction end that differs from germline. The genes are TRBV30 and TRBJ2-5; D may be TRBD2 (6 bases). Germline CDR1 reads GTSNPN; CDR2 reads SVGIG (reference sequence). This CDR3 comprises 14 residues. The CDR3, as DNA: TGTGCCTGGAGTCAGCCTCGGGGGAAAGAAACCCAGTACTTC. It is translated as CAWSQPRGKETQYF. The whole variable domain, remainder taken from reference TRBV30 and TRBJ2-5, is SQTIHQWPATLVQPVGSPLSLECTVEGTSNPNLYWYRQAAGRGLQLLFYSVGIGQISSEVPQNLSASRPQDRQFILSSKKLLLSDSGFYLCAWSQPRGKETQYFGPGTRLLVL.

The chain carries TRBV25-1 and TRBJ1-1; D possibly corresponds to TRBD1 (6 bases). This CDR3 contains 14 residues. V lost 6 bases to trimming and J lost 4 bases, with 15 bases between them. Germline V lookup: CDR1 MGHDK, CDR2 SYGVNS. The CDR3 DNA is TGTGCCAGCAGGGGTTTTACAGGGACCACTGAAGCTTTCTTT. The encoded protein is CASRGFTGTTEAFF.

As DNA, the CDR3 is TGTGCCAGCAGTGAATATGGGCCGTACGAGCAGTACTTC. Translation gives CASSEYGPYEQYF. The chain is built from TRBV25-1 and TRBJ2-7, with D unclear. Trimming removed 0 bases from V and 4 bases from J, with 7 bases in between. The V gene's germline CDR1 is MGHDK and CDR2 SYGVNS. The CDR3 is 13 amino acids.

V and J are TRBV20-1 and TRBJ1-2; 7 bases are a match to TRBD1. This CDR3 is 12 amino acids long. The germline gives CDR1 DFQATT, CDR2 SNEGSKA (reference sequence). Unmatched junction bases numbered 4, after V lost 3 bases and J lost 6 bases. CDR3: CSASDRVHGYTF. The CDR3 DNA follows: TGCAGTGCTAGTGACAGGGTACATGGCTACACCTTC.